The sequence of this T cell receptor beta chain was determined in a study of blood T cell dynamics during melanoma immunotherapy. Study-level background: Metastatic melanoma patients received first-line pembrolizumab or nivolumab plus ipilimumab.

Each bulk PBMC sample had approximately 350 ng DNA loaded. The assay was immunoSEQ multiplex PCR, and TCRdb's table has in-frame clones only and misses some. The table lists 15,000 or so clones, roughly 89% of them singletons, with 7.8% in the top ten. As for time point: week 3, after first cycle of checkpoint inhibitor. From germline, CDR1 is ENHRY and CDR2 SYGVKD. V was shortened by 0 bases and J by 6 bases, with 6 bases between the two germline ends. The CDR3 loop spans 13 amino acids. The source of this sequence is a human donor with melanoma. This chain joins TRBV10-3 and TRBJ1-5; D is unclear. The sequenced sample was blood, obtained from a patient treated with checkpoint blockade. CDR3 loop: CAISESGGQPQHF. CDR3 DNA: TGTGCCATCAGTGAGTCGGGAGGTCAGCCCCAGCATTTT.